The clone carrying this TCR beta chain came up a few times. This CDR3 region has 14 residues. V lost 2 bases, J lost 1 base, and 9 bases lay in between. Germline V gene sequence: CDR1 SGDLS, CDR2 YYNGEE. The entry originates in a study of blood T cells in healthy people across ages. With a J-beta primer mix and a sample-barcoded 5' primer, a second PCR ran about 7 to 12 cycles. Each cDNA molecule was tagged by a template-switch adaptor that had 12 random nucleotides. TCRdb itself ran the 5' RACE reads through MiXCR, one entry per CDR3 protein. In the table there are about 540,000 distinct CDR3 sequences, more than 20% of which are singletons. This sample was also put to use in a study of T cells of mothers and their children.

The V call is TRBV9, the J call TRBJ2-5; D may be TRBD1 (6 bases). Sequencing was carried out using blood. This clonotype was sampled from a boy between 5 and 17 years old in good health. The CDR3 loop is CASSVAGAQETQYF. In nucleotides, the CDR3 is TGTGCCAGCAGCGTGGCAGGGGCCCAAGAGACCCAGTACTTC. The full variable domain, in which reference TRBV9 and TRBJ2-5 provide the parts outside the CDR3, is DSGVTQTPKHLITATGQRVTLRCSPRSGDLSVYWYQQSLDQGLQFLIQYYNGEERAKGNILERFSAQQFPDLHSELNLSSLELGDSALYFCASSVAGAQETQYFGPGTRLLVL.